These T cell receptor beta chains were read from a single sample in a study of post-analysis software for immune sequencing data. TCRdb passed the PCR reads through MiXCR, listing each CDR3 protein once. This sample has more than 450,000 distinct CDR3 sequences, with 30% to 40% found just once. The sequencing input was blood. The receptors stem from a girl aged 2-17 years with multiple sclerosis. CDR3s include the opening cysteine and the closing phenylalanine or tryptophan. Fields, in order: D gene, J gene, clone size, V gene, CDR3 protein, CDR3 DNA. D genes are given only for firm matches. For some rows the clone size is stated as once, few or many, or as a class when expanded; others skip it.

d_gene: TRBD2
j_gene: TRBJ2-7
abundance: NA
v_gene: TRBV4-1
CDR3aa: CASSQGLAGDGEQYF
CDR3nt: TGCGCCAGCAGCCAAGGACTAGCGGGGGATGGCGAGCAGTACTTC

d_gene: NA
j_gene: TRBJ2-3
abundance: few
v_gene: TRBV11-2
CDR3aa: CASSLLSRGRLTDTQYF
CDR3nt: TGTGCCAGCAGCCTTCTCTCGCGGGGTCGTTTGACAGATACGCAGTATTTT

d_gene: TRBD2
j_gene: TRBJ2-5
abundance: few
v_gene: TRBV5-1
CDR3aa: CASSQQLAGVARTQYF
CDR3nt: TGCGCCAGCAGCCAACAACTAGCGGGGGTGGCAAGGACCCAGTACTTC

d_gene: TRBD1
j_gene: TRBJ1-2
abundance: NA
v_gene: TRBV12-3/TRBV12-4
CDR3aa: CASSFSPGGAYGYTF
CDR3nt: TGTGCCAGCAGCTTCTCTCCAGGGGGCGCCTATGGCTACACCTTC

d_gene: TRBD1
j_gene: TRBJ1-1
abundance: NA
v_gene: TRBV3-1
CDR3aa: CASSPARGRGTEAFF
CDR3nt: TGTGCCAGCAGCCCAGCCAGGGGGCGAGGCACTGAAGCTTTCTTT

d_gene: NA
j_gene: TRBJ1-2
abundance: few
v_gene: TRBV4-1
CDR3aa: CASSQGGGAGYTF
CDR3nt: TGCGCCAGCAGCCAAGGAGGCGGCGCTGGCTACACCTTC

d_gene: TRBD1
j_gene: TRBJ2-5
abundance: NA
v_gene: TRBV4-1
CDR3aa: CASSQLRTGDLQETQYF
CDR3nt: TGCGCCAGCAGCCAGCTACGGACAGGGGATCTCCAAGAGACCCAGTACTTC

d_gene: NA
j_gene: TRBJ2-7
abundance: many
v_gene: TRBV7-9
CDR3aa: CASSLVRYEQYF
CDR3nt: TGTGCCAGCAGCTTAGTGCGCTACGAGCAGTACTTC

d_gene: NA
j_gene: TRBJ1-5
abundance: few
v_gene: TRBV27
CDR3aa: CASSPLNQPQHF
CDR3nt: TGTGCCAGCAGTCCTCTCAATCAGCCCCAGCATTTT

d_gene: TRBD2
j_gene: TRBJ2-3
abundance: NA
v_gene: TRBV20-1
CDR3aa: CSTATGLAFDTQYF
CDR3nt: TGCAGTACCGCCACGGGACTAGCGTTTGATACGCAGTATTTT

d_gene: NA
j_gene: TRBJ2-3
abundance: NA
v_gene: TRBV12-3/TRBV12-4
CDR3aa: CASSTGVDTDTQYF
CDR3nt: TGTGCCAGCAGTACCGGGGTAGACACAGATACGCAGTATTTT

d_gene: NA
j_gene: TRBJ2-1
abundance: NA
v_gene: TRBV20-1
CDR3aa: CSARDHGSSGNEQFF
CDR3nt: TGCAGTGCTAGAGATCACGGCAGTTCTGGCAATGAGCAGTTCTTC

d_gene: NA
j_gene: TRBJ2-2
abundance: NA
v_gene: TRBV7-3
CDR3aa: CASSLTSSGELFF
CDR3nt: TGTGCCAGCAGCTTAACTAGTTCCGGGGAGCTGTTTTTT

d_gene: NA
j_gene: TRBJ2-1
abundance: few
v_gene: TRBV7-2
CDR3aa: CASSPRGYGNEQFF
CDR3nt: TGTGCCAGCAGCCCCCGGGGGTATGGGAATGAGCAGTTCTTC

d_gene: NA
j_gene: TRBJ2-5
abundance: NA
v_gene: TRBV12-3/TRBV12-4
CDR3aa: CATKMDGQETQYF
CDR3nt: TGTGCCACCAAGATGGACGGCCAAGAGACCCAGTACTTC

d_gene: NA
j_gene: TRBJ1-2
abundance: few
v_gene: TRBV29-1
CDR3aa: CSASDGGYTF
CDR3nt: TGCAGCGCTTCTGACGGGGGCTACACCTTC

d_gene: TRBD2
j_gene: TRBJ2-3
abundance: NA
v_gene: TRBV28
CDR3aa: CASSQTSGRHTQYF
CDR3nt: TGTGCCAGCAGCCAGACTAGCGGGCGACATACGCAGTATTTT

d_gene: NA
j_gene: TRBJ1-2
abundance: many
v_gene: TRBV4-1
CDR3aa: CASSQGGPLSGYTF
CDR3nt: TGCGCCAGCAGCCAAGGGGGCCCGCTATCCGGCTACACCTTC

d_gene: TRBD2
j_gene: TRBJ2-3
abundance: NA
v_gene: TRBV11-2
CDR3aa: CASSFWGGGGSTDTQYF
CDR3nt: TGTGCCAGCAGCTTTTGGGGAGGCGGGGGAAGCACAGATACGCAGTATTTT

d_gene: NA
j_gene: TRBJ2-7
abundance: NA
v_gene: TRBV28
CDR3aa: CASRKLRDGYYEQYF
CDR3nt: TGTGCCAGCAGAAAACTCCGGGACGGGTACTACGAGCAGTACTTC

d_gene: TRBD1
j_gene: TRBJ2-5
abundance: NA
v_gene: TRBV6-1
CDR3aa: CASSFLRDRAETQYF
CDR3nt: TGTGCCAGCAGCTTCCTCCGGGACAGGGCAGAGACCCAGTACTTC

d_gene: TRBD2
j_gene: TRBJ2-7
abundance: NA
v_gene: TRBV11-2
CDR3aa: CASSPGTSGERGQYF
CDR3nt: TGTGCCAGCAGCCCCGGGACTAGCGGGGAAAGGGGCCAGTACTTC

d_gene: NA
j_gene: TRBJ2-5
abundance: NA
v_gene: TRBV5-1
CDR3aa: CASSLDRSQETQYF
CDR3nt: TGCGCCAGCAGCTTGGACAGGTCACAAGAGACCCAGTACTTC

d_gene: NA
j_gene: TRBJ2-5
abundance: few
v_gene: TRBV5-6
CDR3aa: CASSLVGLEETQYF
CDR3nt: TGTGCCAGCAGCTTGGTAGGACTGGAAGAGACCCAGTACTTC

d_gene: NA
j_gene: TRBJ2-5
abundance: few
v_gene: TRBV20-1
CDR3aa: CSAGHRGKETQYF
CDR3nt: TGCAGTGCTGGGCATAGGGGGAAAGAGACCCAGTACTTC

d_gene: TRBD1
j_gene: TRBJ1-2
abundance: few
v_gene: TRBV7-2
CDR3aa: CASSLVTGGYGYTF
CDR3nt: TGTGCCAGCAGCTTAGTCACAGGGGGCTATGGCTACACCTTC

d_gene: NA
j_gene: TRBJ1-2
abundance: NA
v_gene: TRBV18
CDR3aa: CASSPGTTYGYTF
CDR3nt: TGTGCCAGCTCGCCTGGGACTACCTATGGCTACACCTTC

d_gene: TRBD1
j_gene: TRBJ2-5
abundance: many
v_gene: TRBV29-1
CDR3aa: CSVAQQGARETQYF
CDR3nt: TGCAGCGTTGCACAACAGGGGGCGAGGGAGACCCAGTACTTC

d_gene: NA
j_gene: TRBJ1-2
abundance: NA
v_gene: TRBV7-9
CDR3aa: CTSSLGPEGYTF
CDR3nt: TGTACCAGCAGCCTGGGACCTGAGGGCTACACCTTC

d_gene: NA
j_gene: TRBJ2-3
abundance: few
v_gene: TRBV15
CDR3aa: CATSRYSSTDTQYF
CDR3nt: TGTGCCACCAGCCGATACTCTAGCACAGATACGCAGTATTTT

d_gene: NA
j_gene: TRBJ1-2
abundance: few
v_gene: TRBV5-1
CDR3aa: CASSLVGRGTGYTF
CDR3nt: TGCGCCAGCAGCTTGGTAGGCAGGGGAACTGGCTACACCTTC

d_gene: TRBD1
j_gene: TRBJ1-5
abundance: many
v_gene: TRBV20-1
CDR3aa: CSARGTGAPYSNQPQHF
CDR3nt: TGCAGTGCTAGAGGGACAGGGGCCCCGTATAGCAATCAGCCCCAGCATTTT

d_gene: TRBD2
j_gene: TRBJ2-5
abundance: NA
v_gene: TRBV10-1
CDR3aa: CASSETSGGARETQYF
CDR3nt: TGCGCCAGCAGTGAAACTAGCGGGGGGGCCCGAGAGACCCAGTACTTC

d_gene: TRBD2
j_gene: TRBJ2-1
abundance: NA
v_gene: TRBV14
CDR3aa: CASSHGLARNEQFF
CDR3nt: TGTGCCAGCAGCCACGGACTAGCTAGGAATGAGCAGTTCTTC

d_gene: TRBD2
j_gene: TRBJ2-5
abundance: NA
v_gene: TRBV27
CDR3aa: CTSTASGVETQYF
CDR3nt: TGTACCAGCACCGCTAGCGGGGTGGAGACCCAGTACTTC

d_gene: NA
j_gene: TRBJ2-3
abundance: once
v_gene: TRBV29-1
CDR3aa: CSVEEEFMSTDTQYF
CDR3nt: TGCAGCGTTGAAGAGGAGTTCATGAGCACAGATACGCAGTATTTT

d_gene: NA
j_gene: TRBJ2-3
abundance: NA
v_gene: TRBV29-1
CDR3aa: CSVRTKLTDTQYF
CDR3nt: TGCAGCGTTAGGACAAAACTAACAGATACGCAGTATTTT

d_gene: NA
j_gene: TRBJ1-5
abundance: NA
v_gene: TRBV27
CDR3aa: CASSLSGGFSNQPQHF
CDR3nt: TGTGCCAGCAGTTTATCCGGGGGGTTCAGCAATCAGCCCCAGCATTTT

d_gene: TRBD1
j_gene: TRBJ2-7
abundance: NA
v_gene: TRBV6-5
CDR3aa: CASSLRTGAYEQYF
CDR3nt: TGTGCCAGCAGCCTTCGGACAGGGGCCTACGAGCAGTACTTC

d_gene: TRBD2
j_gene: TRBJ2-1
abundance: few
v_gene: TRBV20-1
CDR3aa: CSARDPAGTSGGGTYNEQFF
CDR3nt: TGCAGTGCTAGAGATCCGGCCGGGACTAGCGGGGGGGGGACCTACAATGAGCAGTTCTTC

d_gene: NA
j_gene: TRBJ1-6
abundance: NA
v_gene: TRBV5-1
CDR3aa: CASSLDFAPLHF
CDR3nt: TGCGCCAGCAGCTTGGATTTTGCACCCCTCCACTTT

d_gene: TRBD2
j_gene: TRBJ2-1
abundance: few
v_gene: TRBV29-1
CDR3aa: CSVDGLAGQGREQFF
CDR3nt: TGCAGCGTTGACGGTCTAGCGGGCCAGGGGCGTGAGCAGTTCTTC

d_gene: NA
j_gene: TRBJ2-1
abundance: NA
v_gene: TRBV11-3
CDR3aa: CASSFTGFNEQFF
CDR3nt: TGTGCCAGCAGCTTTACAGGGTTCAATGAGCAGTTCTTC

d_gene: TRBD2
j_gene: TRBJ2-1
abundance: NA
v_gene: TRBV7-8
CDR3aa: CASSLPGLAYNEQFF
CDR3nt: TGTGCCAGCAGCTTACCGGGACTAGCTTACAATGAGCAGTTCTTC

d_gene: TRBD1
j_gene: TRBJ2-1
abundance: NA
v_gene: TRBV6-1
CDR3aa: CASGRTGRSEQFF
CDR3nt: TGTGCCAGCGGCCGGACAGGGAGGAGCGAGCAGTTCTTC

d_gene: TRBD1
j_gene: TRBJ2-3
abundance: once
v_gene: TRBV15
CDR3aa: CATSRERTGATDTQYF
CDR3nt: TGTGCCACCAGCAGAGAGCGGACAGGGGCGACAGATACGCAGTATTTT

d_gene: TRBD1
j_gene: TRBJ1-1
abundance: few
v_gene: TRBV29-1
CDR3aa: CSVTDRGPTEAFF
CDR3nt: TGCAGCGTGACGGACAGGGGTCCCACTGAAGCTTTCTTT

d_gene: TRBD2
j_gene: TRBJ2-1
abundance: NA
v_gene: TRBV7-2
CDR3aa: CASSLPSGFYYNEQFF
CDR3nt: TGTGCCAGCAGCTTACCTAGCGGGTTCTACTACAATGAGCAGTTCTTC

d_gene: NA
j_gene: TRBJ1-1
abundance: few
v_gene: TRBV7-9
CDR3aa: CASSFQTKGAFF
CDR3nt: TGTGCCAGCAGCTTTCAGACGAAGGGGGCTTTCTTT

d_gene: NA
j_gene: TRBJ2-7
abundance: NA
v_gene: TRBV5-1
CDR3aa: CASAWVESSYEQYF
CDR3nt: TGCGCCAGCGCCTGGGTGGAATCATCCTACGAGCAGTACTTC

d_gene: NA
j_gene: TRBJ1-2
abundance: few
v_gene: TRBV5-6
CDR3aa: CASSLRTDTWNYGYTF
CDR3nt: TGTGCCAGCAGCCTTCGGACAGATACTTGGAACTATGGCTACACCTTC

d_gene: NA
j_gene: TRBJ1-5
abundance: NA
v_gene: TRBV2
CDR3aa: CASSVQGRQPQHF
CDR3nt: TGTGCCAGCAGTGTGCAGGGGCGACAGCCCCAGCATTTT

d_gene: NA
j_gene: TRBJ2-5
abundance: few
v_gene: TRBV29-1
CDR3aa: CSVGGASGETQYF
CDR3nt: TGCAGCGTTGGTGGGGCTAGTGGGGAGACCCAGTACTTC

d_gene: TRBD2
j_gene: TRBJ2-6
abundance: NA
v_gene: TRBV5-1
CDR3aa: CATWTSGTSGANVLTF
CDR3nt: TGCGCCACCTGGACTAGCGGGACCTCTGGGGCCAACGTCCTGACTTTC

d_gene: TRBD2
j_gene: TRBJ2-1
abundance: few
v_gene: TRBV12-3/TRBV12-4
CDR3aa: CASSYLGTSGGSYNEQFF
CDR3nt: TGTGCCAGCAGCTATCTCGGGACTAGCGGGGGAAGCTACAATGAGCAGTTCTTC

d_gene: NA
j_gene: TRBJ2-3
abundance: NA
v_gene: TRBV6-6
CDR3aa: CVSSSQGAVTDTQYF
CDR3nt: TGTGTCAGCAGTTCTCAAGGGGCTGTCACAGATACGCAGTATTTT

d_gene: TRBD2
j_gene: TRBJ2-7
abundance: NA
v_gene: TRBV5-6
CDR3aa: CASGRGDSYEQYF
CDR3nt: TGTGCCAGCGGACGGGGGGACTCCTACGAGCAGTACTTC

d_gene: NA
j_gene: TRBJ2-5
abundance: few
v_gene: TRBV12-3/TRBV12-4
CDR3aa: CASSPRGGGQETQYF
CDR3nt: TGTGCCAGCAGTCCTCGAGGAGGGGGCCAAGAGACCCAGTACTTC